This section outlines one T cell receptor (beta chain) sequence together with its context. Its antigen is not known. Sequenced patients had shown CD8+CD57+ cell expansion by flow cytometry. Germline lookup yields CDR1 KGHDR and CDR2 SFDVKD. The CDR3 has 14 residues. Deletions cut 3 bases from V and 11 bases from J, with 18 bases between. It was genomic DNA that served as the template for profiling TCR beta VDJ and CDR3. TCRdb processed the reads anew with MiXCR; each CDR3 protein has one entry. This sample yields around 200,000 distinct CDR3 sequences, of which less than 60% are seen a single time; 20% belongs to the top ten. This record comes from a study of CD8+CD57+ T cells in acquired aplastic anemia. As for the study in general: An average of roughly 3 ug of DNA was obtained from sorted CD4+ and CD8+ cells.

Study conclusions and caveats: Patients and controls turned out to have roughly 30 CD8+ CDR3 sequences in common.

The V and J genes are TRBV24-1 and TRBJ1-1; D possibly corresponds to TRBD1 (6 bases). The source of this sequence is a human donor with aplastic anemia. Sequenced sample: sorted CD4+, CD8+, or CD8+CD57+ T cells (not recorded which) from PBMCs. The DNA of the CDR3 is TGTGCCACCAGTGATCCAAGCTCAGGGGAAAGGGCTTTCTTT. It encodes CATSDPSSGERAFF.